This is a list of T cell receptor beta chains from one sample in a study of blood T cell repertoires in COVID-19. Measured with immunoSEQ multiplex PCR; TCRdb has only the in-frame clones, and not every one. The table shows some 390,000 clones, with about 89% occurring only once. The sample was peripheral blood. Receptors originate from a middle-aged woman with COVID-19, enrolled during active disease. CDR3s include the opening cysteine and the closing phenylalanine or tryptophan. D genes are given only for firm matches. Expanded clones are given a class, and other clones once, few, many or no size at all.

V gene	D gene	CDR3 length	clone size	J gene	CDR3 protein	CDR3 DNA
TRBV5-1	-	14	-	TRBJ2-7	CASSRPGLSYEQYF	TGCGCCAGCAGCCGCCCGGGACTTTCCTACGAGCAGTACTTC
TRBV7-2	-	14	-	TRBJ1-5	CASSLNSIGQPQHF	TGTGCCAGCAGCTTAAATAGCATAGGTCAGCCCCAGCATTTT
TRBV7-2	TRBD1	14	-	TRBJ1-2	CASSLEGTGIGYTF	TGTGCCAGCAGCTTAGAGGGGACAGGGATCGGCTACACCTTC
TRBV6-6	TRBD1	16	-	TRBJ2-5	CASSYSVQGATETQYF	TGTGCCAGCAGTTACTCGGTACAGGGGGCAACGGAGACCCAGTACTTC
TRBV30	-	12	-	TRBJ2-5	CAWSPGQETQYF	TGTGCCTGGAGTCCGGGCCAAGAGACCCAGTACTTC
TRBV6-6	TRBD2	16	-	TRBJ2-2	CASKPLGLEGSGELFF	TGTGCCAGTAAACCGCTGGGACTAGAAGGATCCGGGGAGCTGTTTTTT
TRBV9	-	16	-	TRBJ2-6	CASSVDGSSGANVLTF	TGTGCCAGCAGCGTAGATGGGAGCTCTGGGGCCAACGTCCTGACTTTC
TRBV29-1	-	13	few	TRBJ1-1	CSVAGQPNTEAFF	TGCAGCGTCGCTGGACAACCGAACACTGAAGCTTTCTTT
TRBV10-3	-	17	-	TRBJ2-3	CAISESEVVRGPDTQYF	TGTGCCATCAGTGAGTCGGAGGTGGTCCGGGGTCCAGATACGCAGTATTTT
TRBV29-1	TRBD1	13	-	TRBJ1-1	CSVVGQMNTEAFF	TGCAGCGTAGTGGGACAGATGAACACTGAAGCTTTCTTT
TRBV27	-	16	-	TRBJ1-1	CASSFLSSSGNTEAFF	TGTGCCAGCAGTTTTCTGAGCTCGTCTGGGAACACTGAAGCTTTCTTT
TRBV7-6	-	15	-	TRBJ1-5	CASSLLQGLNQPQHF	TGTGCCAGCAGCTTATTACAGGGTCTCAATCAGCCCCAGCATTTT
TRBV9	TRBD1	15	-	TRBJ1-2	CASSMGPQGPNGYTF	TGTGCCAGCAGCATGGGCCCACAGGGGCCAAATGGCTACACCTTC
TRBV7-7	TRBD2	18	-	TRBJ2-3	CASSLEPSTSGLTDTQYF	TGTGCTAGCAGCTTAGAACCGTCCACTAGCGGACTCACAGATACGCAGTATTTT
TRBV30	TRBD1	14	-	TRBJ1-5	CAWSEGAGGQPQHF	TGTGCCTGGAGTGAGGGGGCAGGGGGACAGCCCCAGCATTTT
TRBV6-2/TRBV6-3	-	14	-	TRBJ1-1	CASSYHSLNTEAFF	TGTGCCAGCAGTTACCACAGTTTGAACACTGAAGCTTTCTTT
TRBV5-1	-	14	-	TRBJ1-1	CASSLVRTEQEAFF	TGCGCCAGCAGCTTGGTTCGGACAGAGCAAGAAGCTTTCTTT
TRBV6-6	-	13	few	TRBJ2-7	CASRDPGTGERNF	TGTGCCAGCAGAGATCCTGGGACGGGGGAGAGGAACTTC
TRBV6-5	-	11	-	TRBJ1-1	CATVLTGRAFF	TGTGCCACCGTACTGACAGGTCGAGCTTTCTTT
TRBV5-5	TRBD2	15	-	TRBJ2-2	CASSLAGVMTGELFF	TGTGCCAGCAGCCTAGCGGGAGTGATGACCGGGGAGCTGTTTTTT
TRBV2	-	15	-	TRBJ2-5	CASSFGGLPQETQYF	TGTGCCAGCAGTTTTGGCGGACTACCACAAGAGACCCAGTACTTC
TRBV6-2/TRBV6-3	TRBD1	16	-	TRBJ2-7	CASSFSPRDRTYEQYF	TGTGCCAGCAGTTTCTCTCCACGGGACAGAACCTACGAGCAGTACTTC
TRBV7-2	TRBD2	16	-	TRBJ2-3	CASSLHVAGGVDTQYF	TGTGCCAGCAGCCTACACGTCGCGGGAGGGGTTGATACGCAGTATTTT
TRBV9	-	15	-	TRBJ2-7	CASTSAGDSSYEQYF	TGTGCCAGCACCTCTGCCGGGGATTCATCCTACGAGCAGTACTTC
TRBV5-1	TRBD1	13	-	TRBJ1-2	CASSFQGDYGYTF	TGCGCCAGCAGCTTCCAGGGGGACTATGGCTACACCTTC
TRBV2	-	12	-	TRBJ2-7	CASSDGFYEQYF	TGTGCCAGCAGTGACGGTTTCTACGAGCAGTACTTC
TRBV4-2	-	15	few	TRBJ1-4	CASSQAPGSPEKLFF	TGTGCCAGCAGCCAAGCCCCGGGGTCCCCTGAAAAACTGTTTTTT
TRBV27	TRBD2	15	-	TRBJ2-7	CASSLSTSGRVEQYF	TGTGCCAGCAGTTTATCGACTAGCGGGAGGGTGGAGCAGTACTTC
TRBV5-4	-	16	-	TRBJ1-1	CASSSKSTGRGTEAFF	TGTGCCAGCAGCTCAAAATCTACAGGGCGGGGGACTGAAGCTTTCTTT
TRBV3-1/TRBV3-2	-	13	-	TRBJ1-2	CASSQGPGYGYTF	TGTGCCAGCAGCCAAGGCCCAGGCTATGGCTACACCTTC
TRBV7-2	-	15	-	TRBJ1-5	CASSLEVREGQPQHF	TGTGCCAGCAGCTTAGAAGTCAGGGAGGGTCAGCCCCAGCATTTT
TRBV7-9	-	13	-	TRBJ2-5	CASSPVATGTQYF	TGTGCCAGCAGCCCCGTGGCGACAGGGACCCAGTACTTC
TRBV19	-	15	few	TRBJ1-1	CASSPSGGRNTEAFF	TGTGCCAGTAGTCCTTCCGGAGGGAGAAACACTGAAGCTTTCTTT
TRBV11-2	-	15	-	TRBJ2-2	CASSWGQPNTGELFF	TGTGCCAGCAGCTGGGGACAACCGAACACCGGGGAGCTGTTTTTT
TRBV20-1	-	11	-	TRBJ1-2	CSAFGQSGYTF	TGCAGTGCTTTCGGTCAATCCGGCTACACCTTC
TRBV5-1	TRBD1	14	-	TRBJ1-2	CASSLRTGSYGYTF	TGCGCCAGCAGCTTAAGGACAGGGAGCTATGGCTACACCTTC
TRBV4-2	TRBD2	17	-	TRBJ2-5	CASSQEGLAGYQETQYF	TGTGCCAGCAGCCAAGAGGGACTAGCGGGCTACCAAGAGACCCAGTACTTC
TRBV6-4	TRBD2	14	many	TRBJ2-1	CASSQGGGENEQFF	TGTGCCAGCAGCCAAGGCGGGGGAGAAAATGAGCAGTTCTTC
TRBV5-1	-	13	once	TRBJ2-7	CASSPGLGYEQYF	TGCGCCAGCAGCCCCGGACTTGGCTACGAGCAGTACTTC
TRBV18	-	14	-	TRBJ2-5	CASSPGPVGETQYF	TGTGCCAGCTCACCGGGGCCAGTCGGGGAGACCCAGTACTTC
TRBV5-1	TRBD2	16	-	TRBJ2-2	CASSSIRTSPTGELFF	TGCGCCAGCAGCTCCATCAGGACTAGCCCCACCGGGGAGCTGTTTTTT
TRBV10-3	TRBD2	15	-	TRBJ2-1	CATLARGRGGNEQFF	TGTGCCACCCTGGCGCGGGGGAGAGGAGGCAATGAGCAGTTCTTC